These 13 T cell receptor beta chains were all obtained from the same sample, sequenced in a study of blood T cells in healthy people across ages (dated by TCRdb to between 2015 and 2016). The method behind the library was 5' RACE. Sequenced on an Illumina HiSeq 2500. A second PCR of roughly 7 to 12 cycles was run with a J-beta primer mix and a sample-barcoded 5' primer. The raw public data were reprocessed by TCRdb itself: fastp quality trimming at Q25, MiXCR clonotype calling, in-frame beta chains only. Rows with one shared CDR3 protein collapse into an entry with the most common genes and DNA. The sample table records roughly 2 million distinct CDR3 sequences; just under 50% of these occur just once. The top ten clones comprise 2.1% of the sample. The sequenced sample consisted of blood. These receptors originate from a woman aged 40 to 55 in good health.

The rearrangement joins TRBV7-9 to TRBJ2-1, with TRBD2 identical over 7 bases. The CDR3 has 15 amino acids. CDR1 SEHNR and CDR2 FQNEAQ come from the germline V gene (reference sequence). After removal of 4 bases from V and 7 bases from J, the junction contained 10 bases not matched to a gene. CDR3 coding DNA: TGTGCCAGCAGCTACCCCGGGGGGACGCAAAATGAGCAGTTCTTC. Translation: CASSYPGGTQNEQFF. The whole variable domain, remainder taken from reference TRBV7-9 and TRBJ2-1, is DTGVSQNPRHKITKRGQNVTFRCDPISEHNRLYWYRQTLGQGPEFLTYFQNEAQLEKSRLLSDRFSAERPKGSFSTLEIQRTEQGDSAMYLCASSYPGGTQNEQFFGPGTRLTVL.

V and J are TRBV24-1 and TRBJ2-1; D ambiguous. The CDR3 contains 16 residues. Germline V gives CDR1 KGHDR, CDR2 SFDVKD. V lost 4 bases, J lost 4 bases, and 16 bases lay in between. CDR3 coding DNA: TGTGCCACCAGTGACGCCGCGCCCCTGGGATACAATGAGCAGTTCTTC. This sequence encodes CATSDAAPLGYNEQFF.

This clonotype was detected only once. The V call is TRBV28, the J call TRBJ1-2; a possible D gene is TRBD1 (6 bases). Germline values: CDR1 MDHEN, CDR2 SYDVKM. V lost 4 bases to trimming and J lost 2 bases, with 11 bases between them. The CDR3 length is 14 residues. CDR3 DNA: TGTGCCAGCAGTTCCCTGAGGGGGAACTATGGCTACACCTTC. Protein sequence: CASSSLRGNYGYTF.

In the case of this clonotype: One end of the junction varies from germline; a read error may be responsible. The chain employs TRBV29-1 and TRBJ1-2, with 7 nucleotides matching TRBD1. Germline V lookup: CDR1 SQVTM, CDR2 ANQGSEA. CDR3 length: 14 residues. The CDR3 nucleotides are TGCACTTATGGGACAGTGCGAAGACGGTATGCCTACACCTTC. Translating it yields CTYGTVRRRYAYTF.

This clonotype has just a few counts. The rearrangement uses TRBV7-9 and TRBJ2-3; a possible D gene is TRBD2 (6 bases). The germline V gene encodes CDR1 SEHNR and CDR2 FQNEAQ (reference sequence). The V end was cut by 7 bases, the J end by 4 bases, with 12 bases between. This CDR3 comprises 13 residues. CDR3 sequence (DNA): TGTGCCAGCATTTCCGGGGAGGCAGATACGCAGTATTTT. It is translated as CASISGEADTQYF.

CDR3 sequence (DNA): TGCAGCGTTGAAGGGGGACAGAGAATTAACTATGGCTACACCTTC. Translation: CSVEGGQRINYGYTF. The chain joins TRBV29-1 to TRBJ1-2; 7 bases map to TRBD1. V shed 1 base, J shed 1 base, and the junction held 6 bases outside the gene matches. Germline-derived CDR1 and CDR2 are SQVTM and ANQGSEA. The CDR3 runs 15 residues. The full variable domain, its missing parts supplied by reference TRBV29-1 and TRBJ1-2, is SAVISQKPSRDICQRGTSLTIQCQVDSQVTMMFWYRQQPGQSLTLIATANQGSEATYESGFVIDKFPISRPNLTFSTLTVSNMSPEDSSIYLCSVEGGQRINYGYTFGSGTRLTVV.

V gene TRBV7-3 combines with J gene TRBJ2-1; the D gene is possibly TRBD2 (6 bases). The CDR3 length is 16 residues. Deletions cut 5 bases from V and 2 bases from J, with 16 bases between. The V gene's germline CDR1 is SGHTA and CDR2 FQGTGA. DNA for the CDR3: TGTGCCAGCAGCCCCCTGGCGGGAAGCCCCTACAATGAGCAGTTCTTC. This encodes CASSPLAGSPYNEQFF.

This clonotype was recorded many times. Because the CDR3's place on the DNA is in doubt, the DNA is left out and the CDR3 is given as listed by TCRdb. The gene calls are TRBV7-2 and TRBJ2-5. CDR1 and CDR2 (germline): SGHTA, FQGNSA. 11 amino acids form the CDR3, both terminal residues included. The CDR3 is CASSFLETQYF.

The V gene is TRBV25-1, the J gene TRBJ2-3; 11 bases are a match to TRBD1. Germline trimming cut 1 base from V and 6 bases from J; bases unmatched to any gene: 6. CDR3 size: 16 residues. Germline V gene data show CDR1 as MGHDK and CDR2 as SYGVNS. This CDR3 reads CASSEWTGGLMDTQYF. CDR3 sequence (DNA): TGTGCCAGCAGTGAATGGACAGGGGGCTTAATGGATACGCAGTATTTT.

This clonotype was seen a few times. V gene TRBV15 combines with J gene TRBJ2-7; D unclear. V gave up 0 bases and J gave up 4 bases, with 13 bases separating them. Looked up from germline, CDR1 is LNHNV and CDR2 is YYDKDF (reference sequence). The CDR3 covers 15 residues. The CDR3 protein is CATSRDPGKTYEQYF. In DNA, the CDR3 is TGTGCCACCAGCAGAGATCCCGGCAAGACTTACGAGCAGTACTTC.

V and J are TRBV20-1 and TRBJ1-1; D possibly corresponds to TRBD1 (5 bases). The CDR3 is made up of 11 amino acids. The V end lost 0 bases, the J end lost 11 bases, and 10 bases lay between the germline ends. From germline, CDR1 is DFQATT and CDR2 SNEGSKA (reference sequence). The CDR3 DNA reads as TGCAGTGCTAGAGAGGGGCGGCTGGCTTTCTTT. This sequence encodes CSAREGRLAFF.

The chain couples TRBV29-1 to TRBJ1-2, with 11 bases lining up with TRBD1. Trimming took 6 bases from V and 9 from J; bases not matched to a gene: 9. The CDR3 contains 13 residues. CDR1 is SQVTM, CDR2 ANQGSEA, per germline. Here the CDR3 DNA reads TGCAGCGTACCCGGACAGGGGGCGCAGAGCTACACCTTC. Translated, it gives CSVPGQGAQSYTF.

The V and J genes are TRBV7-2 and TRBJ2-7, with TRBD1 identical over 7 bases. CDR3 length: 14 amino acids. With V trimmed by 5 bases and J by 2 bases, 6 bases remained unmatched. CDR1 is SGHTA, CDR2 FQGNSA, per germline. The CDR3 reads CASSVGQSAYEQYF. CDR3 coding DNA: TGTGCCAGCAGCGTGGGACAGAGCGCCTACGAGCAGTACTTC.